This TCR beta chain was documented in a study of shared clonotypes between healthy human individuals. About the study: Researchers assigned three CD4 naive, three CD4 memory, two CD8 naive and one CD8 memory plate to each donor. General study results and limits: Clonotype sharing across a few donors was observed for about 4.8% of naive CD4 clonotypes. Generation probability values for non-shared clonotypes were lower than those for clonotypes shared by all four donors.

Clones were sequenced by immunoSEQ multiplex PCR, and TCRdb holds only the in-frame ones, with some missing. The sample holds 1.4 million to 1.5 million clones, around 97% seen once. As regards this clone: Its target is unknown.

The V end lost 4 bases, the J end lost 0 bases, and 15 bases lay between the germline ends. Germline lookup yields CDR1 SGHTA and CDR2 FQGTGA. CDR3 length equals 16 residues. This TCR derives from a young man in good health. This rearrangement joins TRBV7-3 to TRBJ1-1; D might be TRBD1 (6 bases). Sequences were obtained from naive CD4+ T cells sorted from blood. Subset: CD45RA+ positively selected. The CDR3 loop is CASSSGTPDMNTEAFF. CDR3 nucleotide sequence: TGTGCCAGCAGCTCCGGGACACCTGATATGAACACTGAAGCTTTCTTT. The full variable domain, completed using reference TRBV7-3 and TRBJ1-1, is GAGVSQTPSNKVTEKGKYVELRCDPISGHTALYWYRQSLGQGPEFLIYFQGTGAADDSGLPNDRFFAVRPEGSVSTLKIQRTERGDSAVYLCASSSGTPDMNTEAFFGQGTRLTVV.